This T cell receptor beta chain comes out of a study of cytomegalovirus exposure and HLA in healthy donors. Findings and limits, study-wide: The tendency of first-cohort TCR clusters to co-occur in the 120 validation repertoires was identified by a subsequent analysis. Most TCR sequences were seen very rarely across donors, but some public TCRs occurred in many.

In this sample, this clone turned up a few times. The antigen remains undetermined. The protocol was immunoSEQ multiplex PCR, while the TCRdb copy is restricted to in-frame clones and leaves out a portion. Counted here are 150,000 or so clones, more than 70% occurring once; the ten biggest clones make up 10%. This receptor was obtained from a man aged 25-45 years in good health and CMV-seropositive. The sample taken for sequencing was PBMCs.

The CDR3 DNA follows: TGTGCCAGCAGACTGGAGTCGACTACCGGGGAGCTGTTTTTT. Translated: CASRLESTTGELFF. The V and J genes are TRBV5-4 and TRBJ2-2, with D unresolved. The V gene lost 5 bases and the J gene lost 5 bases, with 13 bases spanning the gap. The CDR3 contains 14 residues. CDR1 and CDR2 (germline): SGHNT, YYREEE (reference sequence).